This T cell receptor beta chain was identified during a study of T-cell memory formation after mild COVID-19. In the study overall: TCR clusters largely stayed donor specific. Notes on the study in general: Clones that got smaller from day 15 to 85 had even CD4/CD8, while clones growing later tipped toward CD4+. In pre-infection memory, a portion of responding clones appeared, which suggested that cross-reactive memory joined.

Per the germline V gene, CDR1 is LGHDT and CDR2 is YNNKEL (reference sequence). V lost 7 bases to trimming and J lost 0 bases, with 11 bases between them. CDR3 length: 14 amino acids. This clonotype rates as medium-sized. Its specificity is unknown. Sample barcodes and UMIs were carried by the TCR alpha and TCR beta cDNA libraries that 5'RACE generated with constant-segment primers. TCRdb used MiXCR to reprocess the 5' RACE reads, holding one entry per CDR3 protein. The sample carries 350,000 to 500,000 distinct CDR3 sequences, under 20% recorded once. The sample taken for sequencing was PBMCs or a T cell subset sorted from them (not recorded which). V gene TRBV3-1 combines with J gene TRBJ2-3; D assignment may be TRBD1 or TRBD2 (5 bases each). This TCR derives from a man between 18 and 29 years old who had mild COVID-19 (a few samples of this study predate the infection). Cell type and time point are not known. The CDR3 region is CASNSRGSTDTQYF. CDR3 coding DNA: TGTGCCAGCAACTCACGGGGCAGCACAGATACGCAGTATTTT.